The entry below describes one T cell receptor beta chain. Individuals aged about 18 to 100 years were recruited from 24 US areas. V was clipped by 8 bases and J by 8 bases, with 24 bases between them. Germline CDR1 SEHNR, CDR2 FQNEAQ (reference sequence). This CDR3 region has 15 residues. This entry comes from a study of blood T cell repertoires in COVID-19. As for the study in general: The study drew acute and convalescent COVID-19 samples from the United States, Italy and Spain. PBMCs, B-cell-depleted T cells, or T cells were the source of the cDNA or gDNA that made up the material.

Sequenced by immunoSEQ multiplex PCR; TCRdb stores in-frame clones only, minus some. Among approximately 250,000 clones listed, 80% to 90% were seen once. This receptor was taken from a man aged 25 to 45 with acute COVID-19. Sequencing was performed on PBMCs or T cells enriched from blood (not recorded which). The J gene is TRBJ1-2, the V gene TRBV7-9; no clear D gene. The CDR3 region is CASGRPGRRGGGYTF. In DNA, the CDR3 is TGTGCCAGCGGAAGACCGGGGAGGAGAGGCGGGGGCTACACCTTC.